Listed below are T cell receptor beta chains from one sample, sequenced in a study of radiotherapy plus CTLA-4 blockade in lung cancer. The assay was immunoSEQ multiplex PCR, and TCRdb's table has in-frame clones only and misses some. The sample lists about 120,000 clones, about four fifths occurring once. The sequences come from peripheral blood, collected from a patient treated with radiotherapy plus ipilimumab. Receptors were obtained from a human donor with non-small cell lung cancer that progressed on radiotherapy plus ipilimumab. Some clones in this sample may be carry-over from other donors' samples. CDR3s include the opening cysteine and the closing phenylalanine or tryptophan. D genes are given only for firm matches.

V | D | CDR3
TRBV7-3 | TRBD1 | CASSRGQHNEQFF
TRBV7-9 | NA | CASSSTATSRYF
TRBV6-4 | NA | CASSEGGTDTQYF
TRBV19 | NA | CASSMAREVGNEKLFF
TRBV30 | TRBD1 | CAWSVLSGQGRGDEKLFF
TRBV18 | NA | CASSPPGHLGGNSPLHF
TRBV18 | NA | CASSPFSVSGANVLTF
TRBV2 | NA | CASSEYYYGYTF
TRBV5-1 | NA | CASSLLGGAGANVLTF
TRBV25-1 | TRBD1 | CASSGIGTVSANEQFF
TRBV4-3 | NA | CASSQDSGGGSYNEQFF
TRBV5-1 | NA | CASSLAGQGWDSPLHF
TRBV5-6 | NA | CASSLGQSPYEQYF
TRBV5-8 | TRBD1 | CASSSGTGVDFGNQPQHF
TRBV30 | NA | CAWRVQGGEKLFF
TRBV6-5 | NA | CASRSQGQNTGELFF
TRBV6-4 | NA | CASSVAGGQETQYF
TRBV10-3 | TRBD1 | CAIQGEDYGYTF
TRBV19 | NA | CASSDPGTANYGYTF
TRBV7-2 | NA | CASSLAVGSSGANVLTF
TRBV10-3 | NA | CAISGSSGGVYGYTF
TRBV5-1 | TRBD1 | CASSLVGQGYGNTIYF